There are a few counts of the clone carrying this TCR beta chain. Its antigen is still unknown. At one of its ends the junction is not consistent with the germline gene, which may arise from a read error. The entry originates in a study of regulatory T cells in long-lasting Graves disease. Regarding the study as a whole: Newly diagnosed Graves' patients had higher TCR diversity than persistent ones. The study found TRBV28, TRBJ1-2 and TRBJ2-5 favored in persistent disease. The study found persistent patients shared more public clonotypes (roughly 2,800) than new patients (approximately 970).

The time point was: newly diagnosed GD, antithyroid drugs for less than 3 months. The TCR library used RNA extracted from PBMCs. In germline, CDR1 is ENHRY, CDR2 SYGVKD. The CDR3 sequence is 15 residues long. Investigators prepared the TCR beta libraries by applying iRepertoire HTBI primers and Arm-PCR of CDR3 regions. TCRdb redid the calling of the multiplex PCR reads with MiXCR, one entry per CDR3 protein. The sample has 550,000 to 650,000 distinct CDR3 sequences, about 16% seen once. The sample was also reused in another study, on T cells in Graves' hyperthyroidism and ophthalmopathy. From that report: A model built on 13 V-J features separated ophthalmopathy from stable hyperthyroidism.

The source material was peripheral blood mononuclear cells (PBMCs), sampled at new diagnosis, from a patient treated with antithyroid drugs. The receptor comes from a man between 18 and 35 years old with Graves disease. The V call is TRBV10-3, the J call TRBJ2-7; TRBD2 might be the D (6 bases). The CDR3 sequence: CATSGAGTSSYEQYF. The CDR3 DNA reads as TGTGCCACCAGTGGGGCGGGGACGAGCTCCTACGAGCAGTACTTC.